This is a list of T cell receptor beta chains from one sample in a study of T cells in Graves' hyperthyroidism and ophthalmopathy. One entry per CDR3 protein, called by TCRdb with MiXCR from the multiplex PCR reads. Here the sample spans about 360,000 distinct CDR3 sequences, approximately 13% being singletons. Input material: blood. These receptors all come from a woman aged 18 to 35 with Graves' hyperthyroidism. The CDR3 runs from the conserved cysteine through the conserved F or W. The order of the fields is J gene, D gene, V gene, clone size, CDR3 length, CDR3 DNA, CDR3 protein. The D gene is left open where the match is weak. Only some rows state a clone size, as once, few, many or a class for expanded clones.

TRBJ2-2 | TRBD2 | TRBV4-3 | NA | 15 | TGCGCCAGCAGCCAAGCGCCCGGACTAGCCGGGGAGCTGTTTTTT | CASSQAPGLAGELFF
TRBJ1-5 | NA | TRBV5-6 | few | 15 | TGTGCCAGCAGGTTGGGACCCACTAGCAATCAGCCCCAGCATTTT | CASRLGPTSNQPQHF
TRBJ1-1 | NA | TRBV19 | many | 15 | TGTGCCAGCTCCCTCTTGGGGGCCATGAACACTGAAGCTTTCTTT | CASSLLGAMNTEAFF
TRBJ1-1 | NA | TRBV20-1 | NA | 13 | TGCAGTGCTTTTGGGCATAGCCAGGATGAAGCTTTCTTT | CSAFGHSQDEAFF
TRBJ2-7 | TRBD1 | TRBV4-1 | few | 15 | TGCGCCAGCAGCCAAGGGACAGGGAGGACCTACGAGCAGTACTTC | CASSQGTGRTYEQYF
TRBJ1-1 | TRBD1 | TRBV11-2 | many | 13 | TGTGCCAGCAGCACTTCGACAGGGCGCCCAGCTTTCTTT | CASSTSTGRPAFF
TRBJ1-2 | NA | TRBV29-1 | NA | 13 | TGCAGCGTGGACAGCTCTCTCTTTGAGGGCTACACCTTC | CSVDSSLFEGYTF
TRBJ1-6 | TRBD1 | TRBV11-1 | many | 16 | TGTGCCAGCAGCTTAGGAGCAACAGGGGGCGGGTCACCCCTCCACTTT | CASSLGATGGGSPLHF
TRBJ1-6 | TRBD1 | TRBV6-1 | many | 15 | TGTGCCAGCAGAACAACTACAGGGGGAGATTCACCCCTCCACTTT | CASRTTTGGDSPLHF
TRBJ2-7 | TRBD1 | TRBV7-9 | few | 14 | TGTGCCAGCAGCTATTGGACAGGGGACTACGAGCAGTACTTC | CASSYWTGDYEQYF
TRBJ1-2 | NA | TRBV28 | many | 13 | TGTGCCAGCAGTTTCACCCCCCTATATGGCTACACCTTC | CASSFTPLYGYTF
TRBJ1-4 | NA | TRBV19 | many | 15 | TGTGCCAGTTCTTCCCGACAGTCAACTAATGAAAAACTGTTTTTT | CASSSRQSTNEKLFF
TRBJ1-2 | TRBD1 | TRBV24-1 | many | 14 | TGTGCCACCAGTGATACCCAGACAGGGTACGGCTACACCTTC | CATSDTQTGYGYTF
TRBJ1-1 | NA | TRBV4-3 | many | 14 | TGCGCCAGCTGCCCGACATTAGAGAACACTGAAGCTTTCTTT | CASCPTLENTEAFF
TRBJ2-7 | NA | TRBV6-1 | many | 13 | TGTGCCAGCAACGGGGGTATTCGTTACGAGCAGTACTTC | CASNGGIRYEQYF
TRBJ2-7 | NA | TRBV6-5 | many | 15 | TGTGCCAGCAGTTACCACACGGGGGGCGACCTTGCGCAGTACTTC | CASSYHTGGDLAQYF
TRBJ2-5 | NA | TRBV3-1 | few | 16 | TGTGCCAGCAGCCAAGGTCTGGGTCTGTCGCAAGAGACCCAGTACTTC | CASSQGLGLSQETQYF
TRBJ1-1 | NA | TRBV7-9 | many | 14 | TGTGCCAGCAGCTTAGGGGGATCGCACACTGAAGCTTTCTTT | CASSLGGSHTEAFF
TRBJ2-5 | NA | TRBV7-2 | many | 13 | TGTGCCAGCACCGGCGCTGGGGTAGAGACCCAGTACTTC | CASTGAGVETQYF
TRBJ2-7 | TRBD2 | TRBV19 | few | 15 | TGTGCCAGTAGTATAGGGCGGGGGAGCTCCTACGAGCAGTACTTC | CASSIGRGSSYEQYF
TRBJ1-2 | NA | TRBV27 | few | 13 | TGTGCCAGCAGTGCCTCCCGACTGGGTGGCTACACCTTC | CASSASRLGGYTF
TRBJ2-7 | NA | TRBV9 | few | 15 | TGTGCCAGCAGCGTAGGTCCGGGACCCACCTACGAGCAGTACTTC | CASSVGPGPTYEQYF